The TCR beta chain under discussion was sequenced for a study of blood T cell repertoires in COVID-19. Symptom resolution, clearance, or two negative PCRs marked the recovered donors of Cohort 3. This CDR3 region has 14 residues. CDR1 is SGHRS, CDR2 YFSETQ, per germline. Trimming shortened V by 4 bases and J by 5 bases, and 10 bases separated the two germline ends. Clones were sequenced by immunoSEQ multiplex PCR, and TCRdb holds only the in-frame ones, with some missing. The sample lists hundreds of thousands of clones, roughly nine tenths occurring once. This receptor was identified in a woman aged 25 to 39 who had recovered from COVID-19. The chain has TRBV5-1 and TRBJ1-6, with D maybe TRBD1 (6 bases). The sequenced material came from PBMCs or T cells enriched from blood (not recorded which). CDR3 in DNA: TGCGCCAGCAGCCGGGACACGGATAATTCACCCCTCCACTTT. Translating it yields CASSRDTDNSPLHF. Full variable domain (outside the CDR3, taken from reference TRBV5-1 and TRBJ1-6): KAGVTQTPRYLIKTRGQQVTLSCSPISGHRSVSWYQQTPGQGLQFLFEYFSETQRNKGNFPGRFSGRQFSNSRSEMNVSTLELGDSALYLCASSRDTDNSPLHFGNGTRLTVT.